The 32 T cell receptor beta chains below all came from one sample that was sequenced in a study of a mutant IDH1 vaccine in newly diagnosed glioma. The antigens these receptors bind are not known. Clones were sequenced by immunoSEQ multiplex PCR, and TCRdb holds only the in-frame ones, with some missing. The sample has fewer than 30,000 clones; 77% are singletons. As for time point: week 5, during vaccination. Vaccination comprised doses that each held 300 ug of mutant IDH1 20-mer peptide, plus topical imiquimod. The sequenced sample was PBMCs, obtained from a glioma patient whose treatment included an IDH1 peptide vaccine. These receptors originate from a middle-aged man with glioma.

CDR3 loop: CASSHTGSNQPQHF. CDR3 nucleotides: TGTGCCAGCAGCCATACAGGGAGCAATCAGCCCCAGCATTTT. V and J are TRBV7-9 and TRBJ1-5, with D possibly TRBD1 on 6 matching bases. The germline CDR1 and CDR2 sequences are SEHNR and FQNEAQ (reference sequence). V was clipped by 5 bases and J by 1 base, with 9 bases between them. The CDR3 consists of 14 residues. The full variable domain, its missing parts supplied by reference TRBV7-9 and TRBJ1-5, is DTGVSQNPRHKITKRGQNVTFRCDPISEHNRLYWYRQTLGQGPEFLTYFQNEAQLEKSRLLSDRFSAERPKGSFSTLEIQRTEQGDSAMYLCASSHTGSNQPQHFGDGTRLSIL.

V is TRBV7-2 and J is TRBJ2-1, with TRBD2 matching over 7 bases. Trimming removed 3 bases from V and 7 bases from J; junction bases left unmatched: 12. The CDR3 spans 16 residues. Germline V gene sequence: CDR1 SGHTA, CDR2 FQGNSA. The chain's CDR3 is CASSFTSEVRRNEQFF. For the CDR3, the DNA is TGTGCCAGCAGCTTTACTAGCGAAGTTCGTAGGAATGAGCAGTTCTTC.

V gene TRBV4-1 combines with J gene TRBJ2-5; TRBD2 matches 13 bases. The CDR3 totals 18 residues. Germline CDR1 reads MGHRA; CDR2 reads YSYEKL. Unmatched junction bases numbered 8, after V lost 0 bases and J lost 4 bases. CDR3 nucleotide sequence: TGCGCCAGCAGCCAAGAAGGACTAGCGGGAGAGGGAGGAGAGACCCAGTACTTC. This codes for CASSQEGLAGEGGETQYF.

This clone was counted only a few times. CDR3 region: CASSQASGINTEAFF. In DNA form, the CDR3 reads TGCGCCAGCAGCCAAGCTTCTGGGATCAACACTGAAGCTTTCTTT. The chain employs TRBV4-1 and TRBJ1-1; no reliable D call. Trimming took off 1 base at V and 2 bases at J, with 11 bases between the two ends. CDR1 and CDR2 from the germline V gene are MGHRA and YSYEKL. The CDR3 has 15 residues.

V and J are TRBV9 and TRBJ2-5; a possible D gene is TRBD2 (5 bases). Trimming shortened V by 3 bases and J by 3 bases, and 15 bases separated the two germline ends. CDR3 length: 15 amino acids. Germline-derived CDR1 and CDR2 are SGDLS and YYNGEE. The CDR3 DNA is TGTGCCAGCAGCGCCCTAGCCGGATTTGAAGAGACCCAGTACTTC. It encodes CASSALAGFEETQYF. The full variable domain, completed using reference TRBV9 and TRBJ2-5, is DSGVTQTPKHLITATGQRVTLRCSPRSGDLSVYWYQQSLDQGLQFLIQYYNGEERAKGNILERFSAQQFPDLHSELNLSSLELGDSALYFCASSALAGFEETQYFGPGTRLLVL.

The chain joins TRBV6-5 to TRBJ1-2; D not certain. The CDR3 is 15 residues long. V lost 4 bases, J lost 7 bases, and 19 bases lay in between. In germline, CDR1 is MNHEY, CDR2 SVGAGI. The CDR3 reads CASSSLQRLGSGYTF. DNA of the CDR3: TGTGCCAGCAGTTCACTACAAAGACTAGGTAGTGGCTACACCTTC.

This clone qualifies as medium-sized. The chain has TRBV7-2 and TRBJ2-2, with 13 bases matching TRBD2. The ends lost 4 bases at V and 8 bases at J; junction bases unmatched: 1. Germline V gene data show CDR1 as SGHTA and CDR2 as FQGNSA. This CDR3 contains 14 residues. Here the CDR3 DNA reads TGTGCCAGCAGCTGGGGACTAGCGGGAGGGGAGCTGTTTTTT. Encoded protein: CASSWGLAGGELFF.

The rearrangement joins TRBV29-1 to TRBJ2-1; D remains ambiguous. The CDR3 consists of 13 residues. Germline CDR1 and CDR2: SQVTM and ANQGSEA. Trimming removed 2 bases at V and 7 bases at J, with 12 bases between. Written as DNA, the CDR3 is TGCAGCGTTGAAACGGAGACGAAAAATGAGCAGTTCTTC. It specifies CSVETETKNEQFF.

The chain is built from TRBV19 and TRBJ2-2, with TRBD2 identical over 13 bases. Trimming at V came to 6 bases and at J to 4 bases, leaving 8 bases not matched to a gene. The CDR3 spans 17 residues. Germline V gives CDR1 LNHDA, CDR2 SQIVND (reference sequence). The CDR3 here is CASSRTSGSGSTGELFF. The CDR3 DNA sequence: TGTGCCAGTAGCAGGACTAGCGGGAGTGGGAGCACCGGGGAGCTGTTTTTT.

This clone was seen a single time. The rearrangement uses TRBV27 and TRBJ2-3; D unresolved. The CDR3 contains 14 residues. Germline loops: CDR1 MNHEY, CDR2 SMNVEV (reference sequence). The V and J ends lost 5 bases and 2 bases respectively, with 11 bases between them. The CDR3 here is CASSLSLYTDTQYF. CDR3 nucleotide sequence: TGTGCCAGCAGTCTCTCCCTTTACACAGATACGCAGTATTTT.

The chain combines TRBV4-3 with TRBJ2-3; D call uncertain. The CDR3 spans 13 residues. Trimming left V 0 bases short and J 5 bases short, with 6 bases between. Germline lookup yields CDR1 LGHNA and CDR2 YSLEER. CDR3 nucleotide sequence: TGCGCCAGCAGCCAAGATTCAAGAGATACGCAGTATTTT. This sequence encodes CASSQDSRDTQYF.

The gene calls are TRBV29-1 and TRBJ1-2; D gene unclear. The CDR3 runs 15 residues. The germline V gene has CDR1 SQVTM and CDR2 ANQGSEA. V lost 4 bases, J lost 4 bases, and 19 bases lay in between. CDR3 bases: TGCAGCGTTGGGGTAGGGTCGACGGACCCCTATGGCTACACCTTC. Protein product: CSVGVGSTDPYGYTF.

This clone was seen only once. This chain's CDR3 is CASSPGWFTEAFF. DNA of the CDR3: TGTGCCAGCAGCCCCGGATGGTTCACTGAAGCTTTCTTT. The chain couples TRBV7-9 to TRBJ1-1; no clear D. Germline CDR1 and CDR2: SEHNR and FQNEAQ (reference sequence). CDR3 length: 13 residues. The V end lost 5 bases, the J end lost 4 bases, and 11 bases lay between the germline ends.

The CDR3 DNA follows: TGTGCCAGCAGCCATTCCCGCTACGAGCAGTACTTC. This translates into CASSHSRYEQYF. The gene calls are TRBV14 and TRBJ2-7, with D hard to call. CDR1 and CDR2 (germline): SGHDN, FVKESK. The CDR3 sequence is 12 residues long. V lost 3 bases to trimming and J lost 3 bases, with 6 bases between them.

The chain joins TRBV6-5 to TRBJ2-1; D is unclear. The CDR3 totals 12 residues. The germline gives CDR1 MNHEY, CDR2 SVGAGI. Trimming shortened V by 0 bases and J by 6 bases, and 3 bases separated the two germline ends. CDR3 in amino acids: CASSYSANEQFF. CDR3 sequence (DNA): TGTGCCAGCAGTTACTCAGCCAATGAGCAGTTCTTC.

CDR3 region: CASSLGLATDTQYF. DNA for the CDR3: TGTGCCAGCAGCTTAGGCCTTGCGACAGATACGCAGTATTTT. This sequence joins TRBV7-2 and TRBJ2-3, with unresolved D. Trimming stripped 1 base from V and 3 bases from J, with 8 bases between. Germline V gives CDR1 SGHTA, CDR2 FQGNSA. CDR3 length: 14 amino acids.

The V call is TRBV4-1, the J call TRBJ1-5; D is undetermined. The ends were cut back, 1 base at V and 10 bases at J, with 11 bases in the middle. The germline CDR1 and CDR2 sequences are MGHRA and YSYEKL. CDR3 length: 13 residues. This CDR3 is CASSQAHASPQHF. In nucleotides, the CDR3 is TGCGCCAGCAGCCAAGCACACGCGTCCCCCCAGCATTTT.

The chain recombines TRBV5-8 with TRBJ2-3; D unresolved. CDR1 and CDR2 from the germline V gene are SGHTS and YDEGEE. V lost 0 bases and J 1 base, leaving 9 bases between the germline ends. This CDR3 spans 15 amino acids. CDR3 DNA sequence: TGTGCCAGCAGCTTGGGCAATCGGGGCACAGATACGCAGTATTTT. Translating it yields CASSLGNRGTDTQYF.

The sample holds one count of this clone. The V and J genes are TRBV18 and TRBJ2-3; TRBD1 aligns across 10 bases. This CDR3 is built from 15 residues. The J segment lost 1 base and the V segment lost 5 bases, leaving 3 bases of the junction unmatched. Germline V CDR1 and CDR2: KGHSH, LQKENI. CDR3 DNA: TGTGCCAGCTCAGCCGGGACAGGGGGCACAGATACGCAGTATTTT. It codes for CASSAGTGGTDTQYF. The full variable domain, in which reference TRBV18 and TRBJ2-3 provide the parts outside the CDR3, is NAGVMQNPRHLVRRRGQEARLRCSPMKGHSHVYWYRQLPEEGLKFMVYLQKENIIDESGMPKERFSAEFPKEGPSILRIQQVVRGDSAAYFCASSAGTGGTDTQYFGPGTRLTVL.

The CDR3 loop is CAISPRGGISNNEQFF. CDR3 in DNA: TGTGCCATCAGTCCACGGGGCGGGATCTCGAACAATGAGCAGTTCTTC. The chain employs TRBV10-3 and TRBJ2-1; TRBD2 might be the D (6 bases). This CDR3 contains 16 residues. The ends were cut back, 5 bases at V and 5 bases at J, with 19 bases in the middle. Germline CDR1 is ENHRY and CDR2 is SYGVKD.

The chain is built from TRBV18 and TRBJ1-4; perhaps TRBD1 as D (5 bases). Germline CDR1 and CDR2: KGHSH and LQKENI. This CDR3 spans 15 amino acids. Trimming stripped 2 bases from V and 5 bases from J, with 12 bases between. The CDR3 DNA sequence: TGTGCCAGCTCACCAGGGCAGGGCCCAAATGAAAAACTGTTTTTT. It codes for CASSPGQGPNEKLFF.

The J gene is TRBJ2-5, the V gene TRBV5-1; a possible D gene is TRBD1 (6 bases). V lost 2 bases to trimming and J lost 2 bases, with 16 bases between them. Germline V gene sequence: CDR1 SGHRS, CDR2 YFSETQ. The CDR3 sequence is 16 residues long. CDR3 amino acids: CASSFRFRDNQETQYF. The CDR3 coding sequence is TGCGCCAGCAGCTTCCGATTCCGGGACAATCAAGAGACCCAGTACTTC.

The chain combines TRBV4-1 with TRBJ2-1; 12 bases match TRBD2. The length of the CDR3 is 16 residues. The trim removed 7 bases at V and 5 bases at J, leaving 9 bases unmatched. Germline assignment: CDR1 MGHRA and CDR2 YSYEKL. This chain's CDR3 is CASTLTRLAGDNEQFF. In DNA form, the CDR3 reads TGCGCCAGCACCCTGACCCGACTAGCGGGAGACAATGAGCAGTTCTTC.

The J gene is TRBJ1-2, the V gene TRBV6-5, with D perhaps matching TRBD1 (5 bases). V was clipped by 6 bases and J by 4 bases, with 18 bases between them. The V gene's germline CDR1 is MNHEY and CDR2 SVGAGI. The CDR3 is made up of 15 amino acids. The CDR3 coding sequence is TGTGCCAGCAGCTCACGGGGGGAAGCCCTCTATGGCTACACCTTC. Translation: CASSSRGEALYGYTF.

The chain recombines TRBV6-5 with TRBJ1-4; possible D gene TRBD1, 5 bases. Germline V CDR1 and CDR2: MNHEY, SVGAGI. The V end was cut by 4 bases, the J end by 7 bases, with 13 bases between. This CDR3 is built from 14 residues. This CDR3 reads CASSWEGPGEKLFF. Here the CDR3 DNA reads TGTGCCAGCAGTTGGGAGGGGCCGGGTGAAAAACTGTTTTTT.

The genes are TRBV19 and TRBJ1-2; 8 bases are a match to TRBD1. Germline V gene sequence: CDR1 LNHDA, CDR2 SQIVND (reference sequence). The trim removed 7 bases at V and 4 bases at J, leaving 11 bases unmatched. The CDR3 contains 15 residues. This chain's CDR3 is CASTLTTGDVYGYTF. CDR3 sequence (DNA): TGTGCCAGTACCCTAACGACAGGGGATGTCTATGGCTACACCTTC.

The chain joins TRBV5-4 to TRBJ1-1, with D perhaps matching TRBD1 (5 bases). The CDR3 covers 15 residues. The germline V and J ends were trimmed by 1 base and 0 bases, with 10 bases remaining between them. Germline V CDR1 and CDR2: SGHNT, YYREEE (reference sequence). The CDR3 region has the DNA TGTGCCAGCAGCTTGACGGGACGGGTGAACACTGAAGCTTTCTTT. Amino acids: CASSLTGRVNTEAFF.

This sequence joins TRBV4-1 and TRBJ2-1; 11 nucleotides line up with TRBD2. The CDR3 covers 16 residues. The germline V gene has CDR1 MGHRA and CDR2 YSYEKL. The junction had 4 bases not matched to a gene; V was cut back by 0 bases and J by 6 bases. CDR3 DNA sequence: TGCGCCAGCAGCCAAGAGACTAGCGGGACTCGCAATGAGCAGTTCTTC. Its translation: CASSQETSGTRNEQFF.

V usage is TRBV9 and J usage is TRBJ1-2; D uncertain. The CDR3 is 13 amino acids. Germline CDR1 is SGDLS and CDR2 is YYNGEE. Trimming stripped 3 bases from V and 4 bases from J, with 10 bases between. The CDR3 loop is CASSGPPLYGYTF. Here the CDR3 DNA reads TGTGCCAGCAGCGGCCCTCCGCTCTATGGCTACACCTTC.

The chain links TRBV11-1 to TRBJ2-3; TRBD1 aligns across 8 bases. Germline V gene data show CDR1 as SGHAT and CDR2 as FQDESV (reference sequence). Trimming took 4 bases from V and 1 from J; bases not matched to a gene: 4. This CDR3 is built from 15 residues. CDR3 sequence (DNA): TGTGCCAGCAGCTATTCGGGACAGGGCACAGATACGCAGTATTTT. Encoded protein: CASSYSGQGTDTQYF.

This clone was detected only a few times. Here the CDR3 reads CATSSADRFPNQPQHF. The CDR3 DNA sequence: TGTGCCACCAGCAGTGCGGACAGGTTTCCCAATCAGCCCCAGCATTTT. The J gene is TRBJ1-5, the V gene TRBV15; 7 nucleotides match TRBD1. CDR1 is LNHNV, CDR2 YYDKDF, per germline (reference sequence). The V segment lost 3 bases and the J segment 3 bases; nucleotides outside the gene matches: 8. The CDR3 loop spans 16 amino acids.

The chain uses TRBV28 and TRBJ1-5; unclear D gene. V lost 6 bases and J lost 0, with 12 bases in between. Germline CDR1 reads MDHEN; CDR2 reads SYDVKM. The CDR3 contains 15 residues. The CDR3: CASRQWQNSNQPQHF. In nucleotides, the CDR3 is TGTGCCAGCAGACAGTGGCAAAATAGCAATCAGCCCCAGCATTTT.